The 23 T cell receptor beta chains below come from one sample, sequenced in a study of identical twins. MiXCR was run by TCRdb on the 5' RACE reads, yielding one entry per CDR3 protein. The sample carries under 300,000 distinct CDR3 sequences, approximately 11% recorded once. These same records also appear under a second study, on yellow fever vaccine responses in identical twins.

The sequencing sample was made of memory (CD45RO+) T cells sorted from blood. Every receptor here comes from a woman younger than 30 in good health.

This clonotype was detected only a few times. The rearrangement links TRBV4-3 to TRBJ2-6; TRBD2 is a possible D gene (5 bases). Trimming pared 0 bases from V and 2 bases from J, leaving 8 bases between. This CDR3 is 16 amino acids long. Germline loops: CDR1 LGHNA, CDR2 YSLEER. The DNA for the CDR3 is TGCGCCAGCAGCCAAGATCGGGGTACTGGGGCCAACGTCCTGACTTTC. Translated: CASSQDRGTGANVLTF.

This chain joins TRBV19 and TRBJ2-7, with D perhaps TRBD2 (5 bases). The CDR3 totals 15 residues. V was clipped by 2 bases and J by 2 bases, with 13 bases between them. CDR1 is LNHDA and CDR2 is SQIVND in the germline V gene (reference sequence). In DNA form, the CDR3 reads TGTGCCAGTAGTATAAGTGGGAGCGCAACCTACGAGCAGTACTTC. Its protein product is CASSISGSATYEQYF.

The rearrangement uses TRBV11-2 and TRBJ2-5; D may be TRBD2 (5 bases). From germline, CDR1 is SGHAT and CDR2 FQNNGV. The CDR3 runs to 13 residues. The V gene lost 3 bases and the J gene lost 3 bases, with 8 bases spanning the gap. Here the CDR3 DNA reads TGTGCCAGCAGCTTCGACTATAAAGAGACCCAGTACTTC. Residues: CASSFDYKETQYF.

This clonotype has at least ten counts. V gene TRBV12-3 or TRBV12-4 combines with J gene TRBJ2-7, with 7 bases fitting TRBD1. Trimming took 2 bases from V and 3 from J; bases not matched to a gene: 4. This CDR3 is built from 14 residues. CDR3 sequence: CASSLQQGLYEQYF. CDR3 sequence (DNA): TGTGCCAGCAGTTTACAACAGGGGCTCTACGAGCAGTACTTC.

The gene calls are TRBV5-1 and TRBJ2-1; 12 bases match TRBD2. This CDR3 comprises 15 residues. CDR1 is SGHRS, CDR2 YFSETQ, per germline. The V and J ends lost 4 bases and 4 bases, in that order; junction bases with no gene match: 3. CDR3 sequence (DNA): TGCGCCAGCAGCCCGGGACTAGCGGGTTACAATGAGCAGTTCTTC. Its translation: CASSPGLAGYNEQFF.

This clonotype appeared a few times. The chain has TRBV11-2 and TRBJ2-1; D is perhaps TRBD1 (6 bases). V dropped 4 bases and J dropped 0 bases, with 25 bases sitting between them. The CDR3 is 20 amino acids. CDR1 is SGHAT and CDR2 is FQNNGV in the germline V gene. CDR3 protein: CASSSPTRRAGTSSYNEQFF. CDR3 nucleotides: TGTGCCAGCAGCTCCCCAACCAGAAGGGCCGGGACAAGCTCCTACAATGAGCAGTTCTTC. The complete variable domain, with remaining parts taken from reference TRBV11-2 and TRBJ2-1, reads EAGVAQSPRYKIIEKRQSVAFWCNPISGHATLYWYQQILGQGPKLLIQFQNNGVVDDSQLPKDRFSAERLKGVDSTLKIQPAKLEDSAVYLCASSSPTRRAGTSSYNEQFFGPGTRLTVL.

This clonotype has a count of ten or more. The rearrangement uses TRBV24-1 and TRBJ2-2, with 9 bases that match TRBD2. The V segment lost 0 bases and the J segment 6 bases; nucleotides outside the gene matches: 10. The CDR3 is 18 residues long. Germline CDR1 and CDR2: KGHDR and SFDVKD. The CDR3 loop reads CATSDLKREVGNAGELFF. For the CDR3, the DNA is TGTGCCACCAGTGATTTGAAGCGGGAGGTAGGCAACGCCGGGGAGCTGTTTTTT.

This clonotype has ten or more counts. This sequence joins TRBV29-1 and TRBJ2-1, with 10 bases matching TRBD1. V lost 5 bases to trimming and J lost 7 bases; unmatched junction nucleotides: 5. CDR1 SQVTM and CDR2 ANQGSEA come from the germline V gene. The CDR3 is 13 residues long. The CDR3 here is CSVSGTGVNEQFF. Here the CDR3 DNA reads TGCAGCGTTTCCGGGACAGGGGTAAATGAGCAGTTCTTC.

A few counts support this clonotype. V and J are TRBV4-3 and TRBJ2-7; weak D call: TRBD1 (5 bases). The length of the CDR3 is 14 residues. V shed 0 bases and J shed 2 bases, with 8 bases lying between them. CDR1 is LGHNA and CDR2 is YSLEER in the germline V gene. CDR3 amino acids: CASSQDQGPYEQYF. The CDR3 bases are TGCGCCAGCAGCCAAGATCAGGGCCCCTACGAGCAGTACTTC.

The V and J genes are TRBV5-1 and TRBJ2-3, with TRBD1 matching 10 bases. Germline-derived CDR1 and CDR2 are SGHRS and YFSETQ. Trimming took 1 base from V and 1 from J; bases not matched to a gene: 6. This CDR3 contains 17 residues. In DNA form, the CDR3 reads TGCGCCAGCAGCTTGCTGACAGGGGGCGGTGGCACAGATACGCAGTATTTT. As protein: CASSLLTGGGGTDTQYF.

This chain connects TRBV12-3 or TRBV12-4 to TRBJ2-5; TRBD2 agrees at 14 bases. This CDR3 has 17 amino acids. Trimming removed 6 bases from V and 5 bases from J; junction bases left unmatched: 11. In DNA form, the CDR3 reads TGTGCCAGCAGCCCAAGGACTAGCGGGGGGAGTCGGGAGACCCAGTACTTC. It is translated as CASSPRTSGGSRETQYF.

The rearrangement links TRBV11-2 to TRBJ2-2, with 9 bases identical to TRBD1. Germline V CDR1 and CDR2: SGHAT, FQNNGV. The CDR3 spans 20 residues. J lost 6 bases, V lost 1 base, and 18 bases had no gene match. CDR3 sequence (DNA): TGTGCCAGCAGCTTAGGCCGGGGTCAGCTACAGGGGGCCAAATCCGGGGAGCTGTTTTTT. Translating gives CASSLGRGQLQGAKSGELFF. Full variable domain (rest looked up from reference TRBV11-2 and TRBJ2-2): EAGVAQSPRYKIIEKRQSVAFWCNPISGHATLYWYQQILGQGPKLLIQFQNNGVVDDSQLPKDRFSAERLKGVDSTLKIQPAKLEDSAVYLCASSLGRGQLQGAKSGELFFGEGSRLTVL.

V is TRBV5-6 and J is TRBJ2-1; 7 bases line up with TRBD2. Germline CDR1 SGHDT, CDR2 YYEEEE. This CDR3 has 16 residues. The V gene end was trimmed by 2 bases and the J gene end by 9 bases; junction bases not matched to a gene: 14. DNA of the CDR3: TGTGCCAGCAGCTTTGGGACTGGCGGGAGACAAATTGAGCAGTTCTTC. Protein sequence: CASSFGTGGRQIEQFF.

The chain uses TRBV7-2 and TRBJ2-4, with TRBD2 matching over 8 bases. Germline loops: CDR1 SGHTA, CDR2 FQGNSA. The CDR3 spans 16 residues. The trim removed 2 bases at V and 3 bases at J, leaving 6 bases unmatched. CDR3: CASSLPGGNNKNIQYF. CDR3 nucleotides: TGTGCCAGCAGCTTACCGGGGGGGAACAACAAAAACATTCAGTACTTC. The complete variable domain, with remaining parts taken from reference TRBV7-2 and TRBJ2-4, reads GAGVSQSPSNKVTEKGKDVELRCDPISGHTALYWYRQSLGQGLEFLIYFQGNSAPDKSGLPSDRFSAERTGGSVSTLTIQRTQQEDSAVYLCASSLPGGNNKNIQYFGAGTRLSVL.

This clonotype was seen a few times. The rearrangement uses TRBV7-2 and TRBJ2-3; TRBD1 might be the D (5 bases). V gave up 1 base and J gave up 0 bases, with 8 bases separating them. Germline V gene sequence: CDR1 SGHTA, CDR2 FQGNSA. This CDR3 has 15 residues. The CDR3 sequence: CASSLGGRSTDTQYF. The CDR3 DNA is TGTGCCAGCAGCTTAGGGGGCCGGAGCACAGATACGCAGTATTTT.

This clonotype was picked up a small number of times. This chain joins TRBV24-1 and TRBJ2-1; 8 bases match TRBD2. The length of the CDR3 is 15 residues. CDR1 is KGHDR, CDR2 SFDVKD, per germline. V trimming: 1 base; J trimming: 7 bases; junction bases outside the gene matches: 5. The CDR3 spells CATSDLAGVNNEQFF. The DNA for the CDR3 is TGTGCCACCAGTGATTTAGCGGGAGTGAATAATGAGCAGTTCTTC.

In DNA, the CDR3 is TGTGCCAGCAGCTTAGAAGTGGGTGCGGTTGAGCAGTTCTTC. Residues: CASSLEVGAVEQFF. V usage is TRBV7-6 and J usage is TRBJ2-1; D uncertain. The CDR3 sequence is 14 residues long. V lost 1 base and J 9 bases, leaving 13 bases between the germline ends. CDR1 is SGHVS and CDR2 is FNYEAQ in the germline V gene.

This clonotype was detected only a few times. The rearrangement links TRBV25-1 to TRBJ2-5, with 8 bases that match TRBD2. V dropped 1 base and J dropped 1; count of bases not matched to a gene: 8. The CDR3 spans 17 residues. CDR1 is MGHDK and CDR2 is SYGVNS in the germline V gene. For the CDR3, the DNA is TGTGCCAGCAGTGAATCCCCCGGGGGGGCAGCCCAAGAGACCCAGTACTTC. Its translation is CASSESPGGAAQETQYF.

This chain joins TRBV5-6 and TRBJ2-2; TRBD2 matches at 12 bases. This CDR3 contains 18 residues. The trim removed 0 bases at V and 9 bases at J, leaving 12 bases unmatched. Germline assignment: CDR1 SGHDT and CDR2 YYEEEE. The CDR3 region is CASSLELAGGPTIRELFF. As DNA, the CDR3 is TGTGCCAGCAGCTTGGAACTAGCGGGAGGTCCCACGATCCGGGAGCTGTTTTTT. Full variable domain (outside the CDR3, taken from reference TRBV5-6 and TRBJ2-2): DAGVTQSPTHLIKTRGQQVTLRCSPKSGHDTVSWYQQALGQGPQFIFQYYEEEERQRGNFPDRFSGHQFPNYSSELNVNALLLGDSALYLCASSLELAGGPTIRELFFGEGSRLTVL.

The chain joins TRBV9 to TRBJ2-5; TRBD2 matches at 8 bases. V lost 0 bases to trimming and J lost 4 bases; unmatched junction nucleotides: 5. Germline lookup yields CDR1 SGDLS and CDR2 YYNGEE. This CDR3 comprises 15 residues. The CDR3 coding sequence is TGTGCCAGCAGCGTAGGACTAGCGTCCGGAGAGACCCAGTACTTC. Translated, it gives CASSVGLASGETQYF. The full variable domain, with the rest looked up from reference TRBV9 and TRBJ2-5, is DSGVTQTPKHLITATGQRVTLRCSPRSGDLSVYWYQQSLDQGLQFLIQYYNGEERAKGNILERFSAQQFPDLHSELNLSSLELGDSALYFCASSVGLASGETQYFGPGTRLLVL.

As for this clonotype: A much larger clone lies one base from this, so it may be a read error. The chain uses TRBV6-1 and TRBJ2-5; no clear D gene. CDR3 size: 15 residues. The ends were cut back, 4 bases at V and 4 bases at J, with 16 bases in the middle. The germline CDR1 and CDR2 sequences are MNHNS and SASEGT. CDR3 in amino acids: CASSGVGFRGETQYF. The CDR3 bases are TGTGCCAGCAGTGGTGTGGGATTCCGTGGAGAGACCCAGTACTTC.

This clonotype showed up just a few times. J is TRBJ2-5 and V is TRBV3-1; 7 bases align to TRBD1. The CDR3 spans 15 residues. Per germline, CDR1 LGHDT and CDR2 YNNKEL (reference sequence). The V gene end was trimmed by 3 bases and the J gene end by 4 bases; junction bases not matched to a gene: 8. The CDR3 DNA is TGTGCCAGCAGCCATTCCGGACAGGCGGGAGAGACCCAGTACTTC. Translating gives CASSHSGQAGETQYF.

Many counts were recorded for this clonotype. V gene TRBV29-1 combines with J gene TRBJ2-5; perhaps TRBD2 as D (6 bases). Germline V gene sequence: CDR1 SQVTM, CDR2 ANQGSEA. The CDR3 has 13 amino acids. Trimming cost V 1 base and J 5 bases, with 11 bases left between them. CDR3 DNA sequence: TGCAGCGTTGAAGGGGGAGGCGGGGAGACCCAGTACTTC. As protein: CSVEGGGGETQYF.